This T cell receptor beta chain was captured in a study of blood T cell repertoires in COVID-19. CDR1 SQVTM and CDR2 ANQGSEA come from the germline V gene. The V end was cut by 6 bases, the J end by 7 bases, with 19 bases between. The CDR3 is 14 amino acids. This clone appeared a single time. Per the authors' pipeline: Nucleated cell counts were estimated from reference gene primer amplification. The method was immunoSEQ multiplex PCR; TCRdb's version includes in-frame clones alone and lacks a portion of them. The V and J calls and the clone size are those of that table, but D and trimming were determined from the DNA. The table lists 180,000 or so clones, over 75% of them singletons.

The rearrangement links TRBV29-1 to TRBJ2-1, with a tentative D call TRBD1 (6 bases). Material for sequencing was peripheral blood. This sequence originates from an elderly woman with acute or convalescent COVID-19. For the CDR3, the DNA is TGCAGCGTCACTACCACCGGGACACTTAATGAGCAGTTCTTC. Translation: CSVTTTGTLNEQFF.